The clone carrying this T cell receptor beta chain appeared a single time. The germline V gene encodes CDR1 SQVTM and CDR2 ANQGSEA. This CDR3 has 18 amino acids. The V and J ends lost 7 bases and 5 bases, in that order; junction bases with no gene match: 22. TCRdb keeps only in-frame clones here, not all; method: immunoSEQ multiplex PCR. This sample has about 88,000 clones, with around 93% found just once. The data were taken from a study of technical replicates of blood from a few donors. The chain combines TRBV29-1 with TRBJ2-5; 10 bases line up with TRBD2. The TCR sequence derives from a human donor in good health. The sequenced sample was T cells isolated from PBMCs. The CDR3 spells CSAARFGAGGPSMETQYF. The CDR3 DNA reads as TGCAGCGCCGCTAGATTCGGAGCGGGAGGGCCAAGTATGGAGACCCAGTACTTC.